The sequence of this T cell receptor (beta chain) was determined in a study of PD-L1 blockade in urothelial cancer. Some clones are missing from TCRdb's copy, which holds only in-frame ones; the method was immunoSEQ multiplex PCR. This repertoire shows approximately 79,000 clones, 87% found once; its top ten account for under 6%. CDR1 is LNHDA, CDR2 SQIVND, per germline (reference sequence). Trimming cost V 9 bases and J 4 bases; bases outside gene matches: 8. This CDR3 is built from 14 residues. This receptor was identified in a woman aged 70-85 years with urothelial cancer. The sequencing used PBMCs, collected around atezolizumab (anti-PD-L1) treatment. This chain uses TRBV19 with TRBJ2-1; 8 bases are a match to TRBD1. The CDR3 reads CASKTGGSYNEQFF. For the CDR3, the DNA is TGTGCCAGCAAAACAGGGGGATCGTACAATGAGCAGTTCTTC.